This T cell receptor beta chain was captured in a study of blood T cell repertoires in COVID-19. Data came from immunoSEQ multiplex PCR; TCRdb stores just in-frame clones and leaves some out. The table shows 350,000 to 400,000 clones, with roughly 89% occurring only once. Germline CDR1 reads SNHLY; CDR2 reads FYNNEI. V lost 6 bases to trimming and J lost 12 bases, with 20 bases between them. The CDR3 contains 13 residues. This sequence originates from a man aged 18 to 30 with active or convalescent COVID-19. What was sequenced was peripheral blood. The chain uses TRBV2 and TRBJ1-1; maybe TRBD1 (6 bases). The CDR3 DNA reads TGTGCCAGCAGCGAGGGGCCGCAGGGGATTTCTTTCTTT. Encoded protein: CASSEGPQGISFF.